This entry is about one TCR beta chain. The data are from a study of blood T cell repertoires in COVID-19. V lost 2 bases and J 4 bases, leaving 11 bases between the germline ends. CDR3 length equals 15 residues. Germline V CDR1 and CDR2: MNHEY, SMNVEV (reference sequence). Cohorts were assigned according to the clinical history that participants reported. Assay: immunoSEQ multiplex PCR; the TCRdb copy retains only in-frame clones and omits some. The profile covers under 300,000 clones, with approximately 91% appearing a single time and about 2.5% taken by the ten largest. This receptor was identified in a woman in her thirties or forties with acute COVID-19. Specimen: PBMCs or T cells enriched from blood (not recorded which). This chain uses TRBV27 with TRBJ2-2; weak D call: TRBD1 (5 bases). CDR3 sequence (DNA): TGTGCCAGCAGTTTACAGGGAACCCCCACCGGGGAGCTGTTTTTT. Translation gives CASSLQGTPTGELFF.